This T cell receptor (beta chain) is drawn from a study of blood T cell repertoires in COVID-19. The germline V gene encodes CDR1 SGHAT and CDR2 FQNNGV. V trimming: 1 base; J trimming: 4 bases; junction bases outside the gene matches: 3. This CDR3 is built from 15 residues. Method: immunoSEQ multiplex PCR; TCRdb's copy keeps in-frame clones and lacks some. Of around 36,000 clones in the sample, 89% were seen once. Sequencing was carried out using peripheral blood. The chain couples TRBV11-2 to TRBJ2-2; the match to TRBD1 covers 7 bases. This receptor was obtained from a human donor in a cohort sampled during active COVID-19. This CDR3 is CASSLGQGVTGELFF. CDR3 bases: TGTGCCAGCAGCTTAGGGCAGGGGGTCACCGGGGAGCTGTTTTTT.